The 6 T cell receptor beta chains listed next were all sequenced from one sample in a study of T cells in Graves' hyperthyroidism and ophthalmopathy. TCR beta CDR3 regions were amplified from RNA. The HTBI primer set drove a first-round RT-PCR of the TCR CDR3. TCRdb re-analysed the multiplex PCR reads in MiXCR, keeping a single row per CDR3 protein. The sample records some 400,000 distinct CDR3 sequences, approximately 15% being singletons. Sample: blood. These receptors were collected from a woman aged 60-70 years with Graves' hyperthyroidism.

This clonotype has ten or more counts. This sequence joins TRBV18 and TRBJ1-1; possibly TRBD1 for D (5 bases). This CDR3 comprises 12 residues. V lost 6 bases and J lost 6, with 11 bases in between. CDR1 is KGHSH, CDR2 LQKENI, per germline. CDR3 protein: CASSSEGPEAFF. The CDR3 bases are TGTGCCAGCTCGAGCGAGGGGCCTGAAGCTTTCTTT.

V usage is TRBV4-1 and J usage is TRBJ2-1; 7 bases are a match to TRBD1. The CDR3 has 19 amino acids. V lost 3 bases, J lost 0 bases, and 14 bases stayed unmatched. Germline V gives CDR1 MGHRA, CDR2 YSYEKL. In DNA, the CDR3 is TGCGCCAGCAGCCATAGGACAGGAGAATCGAAAAGCTCCTACAATGAGCAGTTCTTC. Residues: CASSHRTGESKSSYNEQFF.

In its sample, this clonotype was seen many times. The genes are TRBV10-1 and TRBJ2-5; D is uncertain. The CDR3 has 14 amino acids. The germline V gene has CDR1 WNHNN and CDR2 SYGVQD (reference sequence). Trimming left V 0 bases short and J 0 bases short, with 5 bases between. CDR3 in amino acids: CASSESSDQETQYF. CDR3 DNA sequence: TGCGCCAGCAGTGAGTCTAGTGACCAAGAGACCCAGTACTTC.

V is TRBV20-1 and J is TRBJ2-7; TRBD2 agrees at 12 bases. The V and J ends lost 5 bases and 5 bases, in that order; junction bases with no gene match: 13. The CDR3 length is 16 residues. CDR1 and CDR2 (germline): DFQATT, SNEGSKA (reference sequence). The CDR3 bases are TGCAGTGCTCCTCGACTAGCGGGAGCCCTAGGGCACGAGCAGTACTTC. It translates to CSAPRLAGALGHEQYF.

The rearrangement uses TRBV3-1 and TRBJ1-2; no clear D. The V gene's germline CDR1 is LGHDT and CDR2 YNNKEL (reference sequence). The CDR3 totals 14 residues. The V end lost 0 bases, the J end lost 10 bases, and 15 bases lay between the germline ends. The CDR3 loop reads CASSQDTLAADYTF. The DNA for the CDR3 is TGTGCCAGCAGCCAAGATACCCTCGCCGCCGACTACACCTTC. Complete variable domain (other parts from reference TRBV3-1 and TRBJ1-2): DTAVSQTPKYLVTQMGNDKSIKCEQNLGHDTMYWYKQDSKKFLKIMFSYNNKELIINETVPNRFSPKSPDKAHLNLHINSLELGDSAVYFCASSQDTLAADYTFGSGTRLTVV.

The rearrangement uses TRBV6-1 and TRBJ2-2, with 8 bases fitting TRBD2. CDR1 and CDR2 (germline): MNHNS, SASEGT. The CDR3 is 15 amino acids. Trimming took 5 bases from V and 6 from J; bases not matched to a gene: 8. In nucleotides, the CDR3 is TGTGCCAGCAGTCCGGGACTAGGGGGAGCCGGGGAGCTGTTTTTT. Its translation: CASSPGLGGAGELFF.